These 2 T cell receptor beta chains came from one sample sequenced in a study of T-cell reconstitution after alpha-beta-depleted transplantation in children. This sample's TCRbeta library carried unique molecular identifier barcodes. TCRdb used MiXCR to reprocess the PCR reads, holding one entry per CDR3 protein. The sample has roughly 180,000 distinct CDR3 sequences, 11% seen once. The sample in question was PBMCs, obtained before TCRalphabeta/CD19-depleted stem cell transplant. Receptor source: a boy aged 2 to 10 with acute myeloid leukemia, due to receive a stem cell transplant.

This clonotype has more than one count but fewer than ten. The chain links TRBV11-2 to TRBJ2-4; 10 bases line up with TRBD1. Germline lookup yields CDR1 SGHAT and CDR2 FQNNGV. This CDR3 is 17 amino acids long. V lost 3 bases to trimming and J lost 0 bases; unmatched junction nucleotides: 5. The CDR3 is CASSFRTGGVAKNIQYF. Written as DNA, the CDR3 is TGTGCCAGCAGCTTCCGGACAGGGGGAGTAGCCAAAAACATTCAGTACTTC. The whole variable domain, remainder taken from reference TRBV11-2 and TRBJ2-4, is EAGVAQSPRYKIIEKRQSVAFWCNPISGHATLYWYQQILGQGPKLLIQFQNNGVVDDSQLPKDRFSAERLKGVDSTLKIQPAKLEDSAVYLCASSFRTGGVAKNIQYFGAGTRLSVL.

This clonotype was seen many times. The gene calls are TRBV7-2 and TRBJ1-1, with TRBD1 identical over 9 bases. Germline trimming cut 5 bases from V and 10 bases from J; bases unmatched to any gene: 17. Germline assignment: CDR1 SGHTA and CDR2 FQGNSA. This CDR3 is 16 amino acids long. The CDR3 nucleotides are TGTGCCAGCAGCACGGGGGGACAGGGACGCCTCCGAGGAGCTTTCTTT. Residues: CASSTGGQGRLRGAFF. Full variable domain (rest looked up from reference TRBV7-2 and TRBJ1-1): GAGVSQSPSNKVTEKGKDVELRCDPISGHTALYWYRQSLGQGLEFLIYFQGNSAPDKSGLPSDRFSAERTGGSVSTLTIQRTQQEDSAVYLCASSTGGQGRLRGAFFGQGTRLTVV.